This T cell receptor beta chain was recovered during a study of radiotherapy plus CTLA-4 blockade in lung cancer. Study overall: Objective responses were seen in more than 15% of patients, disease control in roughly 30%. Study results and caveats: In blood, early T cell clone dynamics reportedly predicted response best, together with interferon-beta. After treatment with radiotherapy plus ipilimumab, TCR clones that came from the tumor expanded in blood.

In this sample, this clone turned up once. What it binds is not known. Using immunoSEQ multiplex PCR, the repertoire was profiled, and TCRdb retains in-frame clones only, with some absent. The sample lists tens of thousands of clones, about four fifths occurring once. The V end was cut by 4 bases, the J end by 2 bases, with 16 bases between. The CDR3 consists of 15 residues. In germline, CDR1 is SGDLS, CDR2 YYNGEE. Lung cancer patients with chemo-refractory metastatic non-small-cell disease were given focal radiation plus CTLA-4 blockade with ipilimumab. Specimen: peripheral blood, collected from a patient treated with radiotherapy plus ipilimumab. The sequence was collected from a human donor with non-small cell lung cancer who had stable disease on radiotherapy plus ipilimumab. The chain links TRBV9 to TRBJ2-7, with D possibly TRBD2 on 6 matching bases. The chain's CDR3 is CASSRSSGSAYEQYF. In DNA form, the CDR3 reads TGTGCCAGCAGCCGTTCTTCCGGGAGCGCCTACGAGCAGTACTTC. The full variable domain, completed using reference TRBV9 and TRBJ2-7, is DSGVTQTPKHLITATGQRVTLRCSPRSGDLSVYWYQQSLDQGLQFLIQYYNGEERAKGNILERFSAQQFPDLHSELNLSSLELGDSALYFCASSRSSGSAYEQYFGPGTRLTVT.